This paragraph covers one T cell receptor beta chain sequence. Its antigen is not known. Trimming cost V 2 bases and J 8 bases, with 4 bases left between them. This CDR3 region has 11 residues. CDR1 is MDHEN and CDR2 is SYDVKM in the germline V gene. The assay was immunoSEQ multiplex PCR, and TCRdb's table has in-frame clones only and misses some. The sample has 130,000 to 150,000 clones, approximately 90% seen once. The source of the sample is a study of T cell responses to AZD1222 COVID-19 vaccine. Regarding the study as a whole: Among those given AZD1222, only 5 to 7 were seropositive at baseline.

This chain links TRBV28 with TRBJ2-1; D unresolved. This material consisted of peripheral blood, taken on day 0 of AZD1222 vaccination. This TCR derives from an adult in good health. CDR3 bases: TGTGCCAGCAGTTTAAGGCATGAGCAGTTCTTC. Translated, it gives CASSLRHEQFF. Based on the CDR3 plus reference TRBV28 and TRBJ2-1, the full variable domain is DVKVTQSSRYLVKRTGEKVFLECVQDMDHENMFWYRQDPGLGLRLIYFSYDVKMKEKGDIPEGYSVSREKKERFSLILESASTNQTSMYLCASSLRHEQFFGPGTRLTVL.